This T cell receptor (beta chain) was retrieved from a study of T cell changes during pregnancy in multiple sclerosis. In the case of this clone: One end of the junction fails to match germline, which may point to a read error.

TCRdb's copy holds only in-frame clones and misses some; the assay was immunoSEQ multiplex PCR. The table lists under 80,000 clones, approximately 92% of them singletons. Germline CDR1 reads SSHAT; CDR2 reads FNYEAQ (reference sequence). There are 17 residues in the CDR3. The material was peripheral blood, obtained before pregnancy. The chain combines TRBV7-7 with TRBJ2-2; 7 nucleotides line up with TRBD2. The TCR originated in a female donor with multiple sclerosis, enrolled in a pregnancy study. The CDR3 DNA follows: TGTGCTAGCAGCTTATCTATAGTGGCTAGCGGCACCGGGGAGCTGTTTTTT. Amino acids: CASSLSIVASGTGELFF.